This TCR beta chain was profiled in a study of cytomegalovirus exposure and HLA in healthy donors. General study points: When analyzed later, a missense DCLRE1C variant was found to be linked to TCR beta V- and J-gene trimming.

Every donor was a healthy person donating bone marrow. Trimming cost V 3 bases and J 3 bases; bases outside gene matches: 7. The CDR3 runs to 15 residues. Germline assignment: CDR1 GTSNPN and CDR2 SVGIG (reference sequence). Points on this clone: No antigen is known for it.

It was with 60 Vbeta and 13 Jbeta primers that the PCR ran. Profiled with immunoSEQ multiplex PCR; TCRdb holds only in-frame clones, not every one. The repertoire includes 150,000 to 200,000 clones, roughly 9.5% of them detected once, and approximately 1.3% sits in the top ten. The sequence came from a woman in her 30s in good health and CMV-seropositive. The J gene is TRBJ1-5, the V gene TRBV30; the match to TRBD1 covers 8 bases. Sequenced material: PBMCs. The chain's CDR3 is CAWSPTGVANQPQHF. The CDR3 DNA is TGTGCCTGGAGCCCGACAGGGGTTGCCAATCAGCCCCAGCATTTT.